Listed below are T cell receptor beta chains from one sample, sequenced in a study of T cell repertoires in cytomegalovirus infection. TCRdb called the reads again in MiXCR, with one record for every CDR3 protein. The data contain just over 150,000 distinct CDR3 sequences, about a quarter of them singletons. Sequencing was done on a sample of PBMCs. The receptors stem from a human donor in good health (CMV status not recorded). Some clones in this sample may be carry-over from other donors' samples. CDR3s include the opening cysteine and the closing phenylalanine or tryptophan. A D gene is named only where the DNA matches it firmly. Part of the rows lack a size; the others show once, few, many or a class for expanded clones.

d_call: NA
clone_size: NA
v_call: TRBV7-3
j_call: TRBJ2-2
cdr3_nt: TGTGCCAGCTCCCCAGGTGGATCCGTGGCCGGGGAGCTGTTTTTT
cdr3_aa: CASSPGGSVAGELFF

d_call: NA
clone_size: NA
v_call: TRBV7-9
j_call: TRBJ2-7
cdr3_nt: TGCGCTAGCAGTGATGAGCAGTACTTC
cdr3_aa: CASSDEQYF

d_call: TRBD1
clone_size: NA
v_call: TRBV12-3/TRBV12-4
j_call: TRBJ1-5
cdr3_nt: TGTGCCAGCAGTTTGGACAGGGAACCGTCGCGGCAGCCCCAGCATTTT
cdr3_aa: CASSLDREPSRQPQHF

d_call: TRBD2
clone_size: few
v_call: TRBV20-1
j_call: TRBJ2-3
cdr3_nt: TGCAGTGCTAGCCTCTTCCGGGGGGGTGAGACAGATACGCAGTATTTT
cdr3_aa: CSASLFRGGETDTQYF

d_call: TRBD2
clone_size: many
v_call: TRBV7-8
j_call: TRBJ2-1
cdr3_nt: TGTGCCAGCAGCTTAGGACTAGCGGGGGACAATGAGCAGTTCTTC
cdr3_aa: CASSLGLAGDNEQFF

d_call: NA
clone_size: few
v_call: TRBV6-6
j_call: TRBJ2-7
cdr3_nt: TGTGCCAGCAGAGAATCCGGGCAGGTAGAAATAGAGCAGTACTTC
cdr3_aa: CASRESGQVEIEQYF

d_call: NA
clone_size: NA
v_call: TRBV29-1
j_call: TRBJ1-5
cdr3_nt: TGCAGAGTTCGGGTGAATAGCAATCAGCCCCAGCATTTT
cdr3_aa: CRVRVNSNQPQHF

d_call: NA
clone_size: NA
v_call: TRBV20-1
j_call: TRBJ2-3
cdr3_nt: TGCAGTGGAGGTGGGGGAACAGATACGCAGTATTTT
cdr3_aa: CSGGGGTDTQYF

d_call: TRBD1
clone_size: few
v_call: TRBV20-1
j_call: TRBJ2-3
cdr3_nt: TGCAGTGCCCCGGCCCGGGACAGAAGCACAGATACGCAGTATTTT
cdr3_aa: CSAPARDRSTDTQYF

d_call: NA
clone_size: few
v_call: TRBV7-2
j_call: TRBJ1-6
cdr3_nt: TGTGCCAGCCAGGGGCTTAATTCACCCCTCCACTTT
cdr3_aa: CASQGLNSPLHF

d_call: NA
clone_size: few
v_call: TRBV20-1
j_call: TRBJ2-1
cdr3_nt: TGCAGTGCCCCACCGAGGGGTAGAGCCTACAATGAGCAGTTCTTC
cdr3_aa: CSAPPRGRAYNEQFF

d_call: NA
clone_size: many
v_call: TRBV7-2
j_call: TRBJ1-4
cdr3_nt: TGTGCCAGCAGCTTAGATAGGGGCTCCAATGAAAAACTGTTTTTT
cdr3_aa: CASSLDRGSNEKLFF

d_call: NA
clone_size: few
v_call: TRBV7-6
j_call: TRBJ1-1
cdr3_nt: TGTGCCAGCAGCCCCGACGGTGGTATCACTGAAGCTTTCTTT
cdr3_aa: CASSPDGGITEAFF

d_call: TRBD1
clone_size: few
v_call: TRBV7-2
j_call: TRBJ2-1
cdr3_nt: TGTGCCAGCAGTAAAGACAGGGTCAATGAGCAGTTCTTC
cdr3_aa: CASSKDRVNEQFF

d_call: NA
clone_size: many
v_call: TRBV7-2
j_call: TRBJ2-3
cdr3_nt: TGTGCCAGCAGCCTGGGACCACGCACAGATACGCAGTATTTT
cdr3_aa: CASSLGPRTDTQYF

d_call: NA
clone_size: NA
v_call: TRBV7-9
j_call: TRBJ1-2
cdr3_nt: TGTGCCAGCAGCTTATCGAATAACTATGGCTACACCTTC
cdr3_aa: CASSLSNNYGYTF

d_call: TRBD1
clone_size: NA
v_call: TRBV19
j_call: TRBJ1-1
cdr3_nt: TGTGCCAGTAGAACACAGGGGGTTTTGAACACTGAAGCTTTCTTT
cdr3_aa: CASRTQGVLNTEAFF

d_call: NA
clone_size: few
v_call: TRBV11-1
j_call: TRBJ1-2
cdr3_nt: TGTGCCAGCAGCCCCCGACAGCAGTATGGCTACACCTTC
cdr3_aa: CASSPRQQYGYTF

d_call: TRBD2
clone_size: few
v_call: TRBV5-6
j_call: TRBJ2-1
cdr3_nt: TGTGCCAGCAGCTTGAGGACTAGCGGCTACAATGAGCAGTTCTTC
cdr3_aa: CASSLRTSGYNEQFF

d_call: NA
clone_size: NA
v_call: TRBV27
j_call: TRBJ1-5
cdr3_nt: TGTGCCAGCGGGGGCAACAATCAGCCCCAGCATTTT
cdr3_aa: CASGGNNQPQHF

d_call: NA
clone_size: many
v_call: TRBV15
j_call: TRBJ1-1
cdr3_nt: TGTGCCACCAGCAGAGATCCCCTTAGCACTGAAGCTTTCTTT
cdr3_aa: CATSRDPLSTEAFF

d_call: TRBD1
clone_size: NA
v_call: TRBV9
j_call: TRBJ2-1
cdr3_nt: TGTGCCAGCAGCGCCGGGACAGGGACACCTGAGCAGTTCTTC
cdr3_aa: CASSAGTGTPEQFF

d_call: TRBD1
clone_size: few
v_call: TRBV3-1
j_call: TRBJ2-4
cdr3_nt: TGTGCCAGCAGCCAACTAGACAGGGTCCTAGCCAAAAACATTCAGTACTTC
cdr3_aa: CASSQLDRVLAKNIQYF

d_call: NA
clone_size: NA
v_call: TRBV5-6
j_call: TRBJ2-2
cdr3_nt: TGTGCCAGCAGCCGCGGGACGGCGGGGACCGGGGAGCTGTTTTTT
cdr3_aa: CASSRGTAGTGELFF

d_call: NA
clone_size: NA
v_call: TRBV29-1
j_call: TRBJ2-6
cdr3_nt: TGCAGCGTTCTCCGTGGTGGGGCCAACGTCCTGACTTTC
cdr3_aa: CSVLRGGANVLTF

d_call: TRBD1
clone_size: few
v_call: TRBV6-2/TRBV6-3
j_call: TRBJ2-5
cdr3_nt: TGTGCCAGCAATCGGGACAGGGGGTTACAAGAGACCCAGTACTTC
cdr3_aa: CASNRDRGLQETQYF

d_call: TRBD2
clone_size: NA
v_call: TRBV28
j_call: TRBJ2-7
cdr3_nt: TGTGCCAGCACTACTAGCGGGGTCCCCTACGAGCAGTACTTC
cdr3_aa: CASTTSGVPYEQYF